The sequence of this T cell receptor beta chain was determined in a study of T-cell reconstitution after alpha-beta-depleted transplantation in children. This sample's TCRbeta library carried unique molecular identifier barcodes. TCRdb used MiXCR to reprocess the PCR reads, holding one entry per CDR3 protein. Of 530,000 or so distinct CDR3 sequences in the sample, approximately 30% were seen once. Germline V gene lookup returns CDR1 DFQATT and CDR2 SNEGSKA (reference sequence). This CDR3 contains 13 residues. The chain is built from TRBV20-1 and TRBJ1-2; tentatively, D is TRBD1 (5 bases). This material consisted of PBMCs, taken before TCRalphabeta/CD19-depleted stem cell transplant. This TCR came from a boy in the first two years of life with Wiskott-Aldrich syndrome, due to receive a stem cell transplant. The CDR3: CSDPDTQFDGYTF. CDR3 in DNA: TGCAGCGACCCGGACACCCAGTTCGATGGCTACACCTTC.